The 9 T cell receptor beta chains given below trace back to one sample, sequenced in a study of T cells in Graves' hyperthyroidism and ophthalmopathy. Regions amplified from RNA transcripts were the TCR beta CDR3 regions. First-round RT-PCR with HTBI primers amplified the TCR CDR3 region. TCRdb ran MiXCR on the multiplex PCR reads and lists one entry per CDR3 protein. Among under 350,000 distinct CDR3 sequences listed, 21% were seen once. The specimen sequenced was blood. These receptors all come from a woman in her forties or fifties with Graves' hyperthyroidism.

This chain joins TRBV7-9 and TRBJ2-5; 10 bases map to TRBD2. This CDR3 is 15 amino acids long. V dropped 5 bases and J dropped 4; count of bases not matched to a gene: 7. Germline CDR1 reads SEHNR; CDR2 reads FQNEAQ (reference sequence). CDR3 region: CASSNPSGGGETQYF. CDR3 in DNA: TGTGCCAGCAGCAACCCTAGCGGGGGTGGAGAGACCCAGTACTTC.

CDR3 DNA: TGTGCCAGCAGTGACAGCGGGAGGTGGTACGAGCAGTACTTC. Translation: CASSDSGRWYEQYF. This chain uses TRBV6-4 with TRBJ2-7, with 9 positions matching TRBD2. Germline V lookup: CDR1 MRHNA, CDR2 SNTAGT. The CDR3 consists of 14 residues. The J segment lost 4 bases and the V segment lost 2 bases, leaving 3 bases of the junction unmatched.

The chain employs TRBV6-4 and TRBJ2-2; D may be TRBD2 (5 bases). The germline V gene has CDR1 MRHNA and CDR2 SNTAGT. Trimming stripped 2 bases from V and 1 base from J, with 14 bases between. The CDR3 is made up of 17 amino acids. The CDR3 spells CASSDPRHAGNTGELFF. The CDR3 nucleotides read TGTGCCAGCAGTGACCCCCGACACGCGGGGAACACCGGGGAGCTGTTTTTT.

This clonotype was counted only a few times. The V and J genes are TRBV5-1 and TRBJ2-5; D ambiguous. The CDR3 covers 15 residues. Germline V gene lookup returns CDR1 SGHRS and CDR2 YFSETQ. V lost 0 bases to trimming and J lost 7 bases, with 16 bases between them. The CDR3 nucleotides read TGCGCCAGCAGCTTGGTGGCGGATGAGAGAAGGACCCAGTACTTC. This encodes CASSLVADERRTQYF.

Many counts were recorded for this clonotype. The rearrangement uses TRBV5-8 and TRBJ2-1; D is ambiguous. The CDR3 contains 14 residues. V was shortened by 5 bases and J by 3 bases, with 12 bases between the two germline ends. Per the germline V gene, CDR1 is SGHTS and CDR2 is YDEGEE. DNA for the CDR3: TGTGCCAGCAGTGAAGGACCAGTCTACAATGAGCAGTTCTTC. It translates to CASSEGPVYNEQFF.

This CDR3 reads CASSERMNTDTQYF. In DNA form, the CDR3 reads TGCGCCAGCAGTGAGCGAATGAACACAGATACGCAGTATTTT. This sequence joins TRBV5-1 and TRBJ2-3, with D hard to call. From germline, CDR1 is SGHRS and CDR2 YFSETQ. The CDR3 sequence is 14 residues long. The V gene lost 5 bases and the J gene lost 2 bases, with 12 bases spanning the gap.

This clonotype was counted at least ten times. The chain couples TRBV20-1 to TRBJ1-1; TRBD1 is a possible D gene (5 bases). CDR3 length: 14 amino acids. Germline values: CDR1 DFQATT, CDR2 SNEGSKA (reference sequence). V was shortened by 5 bases and J by 1 base, with 14 bases between the two germline ends. The DNA for the CDR3 is TGCAGTGCTGGGACCGGACACTCGAACACTGAAGCTTTCTTT. Translated: CSAGTGHSNTEAFF.

This clonotype was counted ten times or more. This chain joins TRBV20-1 and TRBJ2-7, with 9 positions matching TRBD1. Germline CDR1 reads DFQATT; CDR2 reads SNEGSKA (reference sequence). The CDR3 spans 14 residues. Trimming at V came to 6 bases and at J to 5 bases, leaving 11 bases not matched to a gene. The CDR3 nucleotides are TGCAGTGCCAGTTTGGGGACAGGGTACAACGAGCAGTACTTC. Translating gives CSASLGTGYNEQYF.

This rearrangement joins TRBV6-5 to TRBJ2-7; 12 bases fit TRBD2. After removal of 4 bases from V and 7 bases from J, the junction contained 8 bases not matched to a gene. Germline lookup yields CDR1 MNHEY and CDR2 SVGAGI. The CDR3 is made up of 15 amino acids. CDR3 loop: CASSSGTSGYNEQYF. The CDR3 DNA follows: TGTGCCAGCAGTTCCGGGACTAGCGGGTACAATGAGCAGTACTTC.